The rows below give T cell receptor beta chains drawn from one sample of a study of beta chain features in type 1 diabetes. Clones were read by immunoSEQ multiplex PCR, and TCRdb kept only the in-frame ones, dropping some. The sample has 110,000 or so clones, less than 40% seen once. The sequencing sample was made of stem cell memory CD4+ T cells from blood. Receptor source: a woman aged 18-29 years in good health. CDR3s include the opening cysteine and the closing phenylalanine or tryptophan. A D gene is named only where the DNA matches it firmly. Clone size is given for some rows only: seen once, a few or many times, or a class if the clone is expanded.

v_call: TRBV5-1; clone_size: -; j_call: TRBJ2-7; d_call: -; cdr3_aa: CASSPDRAYYEQYF; cdr3_nt: TGCGCCAGCAGCCCGGACAGAGCATACTACGAGCAGTACTTC
v_call: TRBV5-1; clone_size: -; j_call: TRBJ2-1; d_call: -; cdr3_aa: CASSFGGSLGGDNEQFF; cdr3_nt: TGCGCCAGCAGCTTCGGCGGGAGCTTAGGGGGGGACAATGAGCAGTTCTTC
v_call: TRBV5-5; clone_size: -; j_call: TRBJ2-5; d_call: -; cdr3_aa: CASSLDRERLGETQYF; cdr3_nt: TGTGCCAGCAGCTTGGACAGGGAGAGGCTTGGGGAGACCCAGTACTTC
v_call: TRBV7-2; clone_size: few; j_call: TRBJ2-1; d_call: -; cdr3_aa: CASSLVRGGQFF; cdr3_nt: TGTGCCAGCAGCTTAGTCCGGGGTGGGCAGTTCTTC
v_call: TRBV6-6; clone_size: -; j_call: TRBJ2-7; d_call: -; cdr3_aa: CAISERSEQYF; cdr3_nt: TGTGCCATCAGTGAGAGGTCCGAGCAGTACTTC
v_call: TRBV25-1; clone_size: -; j_call: TRBJ2-7; d_call: TRBD2; cdr3_aa: CASSEGVAGVSRYEQYF; cdr3_nt: TGTGCCAGCAGTGAAGGAGTAGCGGGAGTCTCCCGATACGAGCAGTACTTC
v_call: TRBV9; clone_size: -; j_call: TRBJ2-7; d_call: TRBD2; cdr3_aa: CASSVEWLAGTHEQYF; cdr3_nt: TGTGCCAGCAGCGTAGAGTGGCTAGCGGGGACCCACGAGCAGTACTTC
v_call: TRBV7-9; clone_size: -; j_call: TRBJ1-1; d_call: -; cdr3_aa: CASSPQGINTEAFF; cdr3_nt: TGTGCCAGCAGCCCTCAGGGGATAAACACTGAAGCTTTCTTT
v_call: TRBV9; clone_size: few; j_call: TRBJ1-5; d_call: -; cdr3_aa: CASSVGGGPGQPQHF; cdr3_nt: TGTGCCAGCAGCGTAGGTGGCGGCCCCGGTCAGCCCCAGCATTTT
v_call: TRBV5-1; clone_size: few; j_call: TRBJ2-3; d_call: TRBD2; cdr3_aa: CASSRLGGSADTQYF; cdr3_nt: TGCGCCAGCAGCCGTTTGGGCGGGAGCGCAGATACGCAGTATTTT
v_call: TRBV19; clone_size: -; j_call: TRBJ1-1; d_call: -; cdr3_aa: CASSTGQLNTEAFF; cdr3_nt: TGTGCCAGTAGTACAGGACAGCTGAACACTGAAGCTTTCTTT
v_call: TRBV18; clone_size: many; j_call: TRBJ1-4; d_call: -; cdr3_aa: CASSPPGNEKLFF; cdr3_nt: TGTGCCAGCTCACCACCGGGCAATGAAAAACTGTTTTTT
v_call: TRBV7-9; clone_size: -; j_call: TRBJ2-5; d_call: -; cdr3_aa: CASSSGWKTQYF; cdr3_nt: TGTGCCAGCAGCTCGGGTTGGAAGACTCAGTACTTC
v_call: TRBV19; clone_size: few; j_call: TRBJ2-1; d_call: -; cdr3_aa: CASSIFGNEQFF; cdr3_nt: TGTGCCAGTAGTATTTTCGGCAATGAGCAGTTCTTC
v_call: TRBV19; clone_size: -; j_call: TRBJ1-4; d_call: -; cdr3_aa: CASSLQGEKLFF; cdr3_nt: TGTGCCAGTAGTCTACAGGGAGAAAAACTGTTTTTT
v_call: TRBV5-1; clone_size: -; j_call: TRBJ1-2; d_call: -; cdr3_aa: CASSRGGGYTF; cdr3_nt: TGCGCCAGCAGCAGAGGGGGTGGCTACACCTTC
v_call: TRBV2; clone_size: -; j_call: TRBJ2-6; d_call: -; cdr3_aa: CASSESILAGANVLTF; cdr3_nt: TGTGCCAGCAGTGAATCGATACTAGCTGGGGCCAACGTCCTGACTTTC
v_call: TRBV2; clone_size: few; j_call: TRBJ2-2; d_call: TRBD2; cdr3_aa: CASCSGSQTGELFF; cdr3_nt: TGTGCCAGCTGCAGCGGGAGCCAGACCGGGGAGCTGTTTTTT
v_call: TRBV29-1; clone_size: many; j_call: TRBJ2-7; d_call: -; cdr3_aa: CSAQGGHEQYF; cdr3_nt: TGCAGCGCGCAGGGTGGGCACGAGCAGTACTTC
v_call: TRBV6-5; clone_size: -; j_call: TRBJ1-2; d_call: -; cdr3_aa: CASSPRGRGYGYTF; cdr3_nt: TGTGCCAGCAGTCCCAGGGGTCGAGGCTATGGCTACACCTTC
v_call: TRBV12-2; clone_size: -; j_call: TRBJ2-6; d_call: -; cdr3_aa: CASRLGDRTNVLTF; cdr3_nt: TGTGCAAGTCGGCTCGGGGACAGGACCAACGTCCTGACTTTC
v_call: TRBV27; clone_size: -; j_call: TRBJ1-2; d_call: -; cdr3_aa: CASSPERARRSYTF; cdr3_nt: TGTGCCAGCAGTCCGGAGCGGGCCCGGAGGAGCTACACCTTC